The 26 T cell receptor beta chains below all came from one sample that was sequenced in a study of T cells in Graves' hyperthyroidism and ophthalmopathy (dated by TCRdb to between 2019 and 2020). Libraries were made using multiplex PCR. The sequencer was an Illumina HiSeq 2000. The TCR beta CDR3 regions were amplified from RNA transcripts. A first-round RT-PCR of the TCR CDR3 used the HTBI primer set with the Qiagen OneStep RT-PCR kit. TCRdb reworked the public reads: Q25 trimming with fastp, MiXCR clone assembly, productive beta chains retained. When rows share a CDR3 protein, they turn into one entry using the most common DNA and genes. Within this sample are under 400,000 distinct CDR3 sequences, with approximately 15% of them counted one time only. Clones ranked in the top ten supply 9.5% to 11% of the sample. Input material: blood. Every receptor here comes from a woman aged 60-75 years with Graves' hyperthyroidism.

This clonotype has more than one count but fewer than ten. The chain joins TRBV5-1 to TRBJ1-3; TRBD1 matches 8 bases. Germline trimming cut 3 bases from V and 0 bases from J; bases unmatched to any gene: 2. This CDR3 is 15 amino acids long. CDR1 SGHRS and CDR2 YFSETQ come from the germline V gene. The CDR3 sequence is CASSSGQVSGNTIYF. CDR3 sequence (DNA): TGCGCCAGCAGCTCGGGACAGGTCTCTGGAAACACCATATATTTT.

This clonotype has at least ten counts. V and J are TRBV2 and TRBJ1-5, with 8 bases identical to TRBD1. Unmatched junction bases numbered 4, after V lost 0 bases and J lost 9 bases. CDR3 size: 14 residues. The germline V gene has CDR1 SNHLY and CDR2 FYNNEI. In DNA, the CDR3 is TGTGCCAGCAGTGAAGCCTTAGGACAGGGGCCCCAGCATTTT. It yields the protein CASSEALGQGPQHF.

There are many counts of this clonotype. CDR3 protein: CASSLQGMNTEAFF. CDR3 DNA sequence: TGCGCCAGCAGCTTACAGGGGATGAACACTGAAGCTTTCTTT. The rearrangement joins TRBV5-1 to TRBJ1-1, with TRBD1 matching 7 bases. The CDR3 runs 14 residues. Germline CDR1 reads SGHRS; CDR2 reads YFSETQ. V shed 2 bases and J 0 bases; nucleotides not matched to a gene: 1.

Many counts were recorded for this clonotype. The chain joins TRBV5-1 to TRBJ2-1; D remains ambiguous. Trimming removed 0 bases from V and 8 bases from J, with 15 bases in between. The germline V gene encodes CDR1 SGHRS and CDR2 YFSETQ. This CDR3 spans 15 amino acids. In DNA form, the CDR3 reads TGCGCCAGCAGCTTGGACATGGAACGGCGCGATGAGCAGTTCTTC. Its translation is CASSLDMERRDEQFF.

This clonotype was seen repeatedly, ten times or more. The chain is built from TRBV6-1 and TRBJ2-1; D unresolved. CDR1 and CDR2 from the germline V gene are MNHNS and SASEGT. This CDR3 is 13 amino acids long. The ends were cut back, 2 bases at V and 9 bases at J, with 11 bases in the middle. CDR3 residues: CASSERRFSEQFF. For the CDR3, the DNA is TGTGCCAGCAGTGAACGTAGGTTTTCTGAGCAGTTCTTC.

Notes on this clonotype: A read error is likely, as this CDR3 ends without the conserved phenylalanine or tryptophan. The DNA is omitted, as the CDR3 cannot be located on it reliably, and the CDR3 follows TCRdb's listing. The chain links TRBV12-5 to TRBJ1-2; the DNA was not compared with TRBD1, the D call given in the table. Termini included, the CDR3 measures 10 amino acids. Per the germline V gene, CDR1 is LGHNT and CDR2 is FRNRAP. The CDR3 protein is CASGPTGDTV.

As for this clonotype: A read error may explain this, as a much larger clone is one base away. V usage is TRBV29-1 and J usage is TRBJ2-7, with D perhaps TRBD1 (6 bases). V was cut by 4 bases and J by 9 bases, with 16 bases left in between. Per germline, CDR1 SQVTM and CDR2 ANQGSEA. The CDR3 runs 12 residues. CDR3 residues: CSVVIRGNGQYF. Written as DNA, the CDR3 is TGCAGCGTTGTGATCAGGGGCAACGGGCAGTACTTC.

The chain couples TRBV27 to TRBJ1-6; no definite D call. In germline, CDR1 is MNHEY, CDR2 SMNVEV (reference sequence). CDR3 length equals 15 residues. Trimming removed 8 bases at V and 7 bases at J, with 18 bases between. CDR3 nucleotide sequence: TGTGCCAGCCGCCGAACTTCGGATTGGAATTCACCCCTCCACTTT. It translates to CASRRTSDWNSPLHF.

This clonotype was detected many times. The rearrangement joins TRBV18 to TRBJ1-2, with TRBD1 matching over 7 bases. The CDR3 runs to 13 residues. The germline CDR1 and CDR2 sequences are KGHSH and LQKENI. With 8 bases clipped from V and 3 bases from J, the junction kept 6 bases outside the gene matches. The CDR3 loop reads CASSEDRDYGYTF. CDR3 DNA sequence: TGTGCCAGCAGTGAAGACAGGGACTATGGCTACACCTTC.

A few counts support this clonotype. This chain uses TRBV5-1 with TRBJ2-1; D might be TRBD2 (5 bases). The germline V and J ends were trimmed by 3 bases and 2 bases, with 21 bases remaining between them. This CDR3 is built from 18 residues. Per the germline V gene, CDR1 is SGHRS and CDR2 is YFSETQ. As DNA, the CDR3 is TGCGCCAGCAGCTCTACGATTAGCGCCATCCCCACCTACAATGAGCAGTTCTTC. It is translated as CASSSTISAIPTYNEQFF.

Turning to this clonotype: Possible read error: a much larger clone is one base away. This chain uses TRBV11-2 with TRBJ2-7; TRBD1 aligns across 8 bases. The CDR3 has 15 amino acids. Germline CDR1 and CDR2: SGHAT and FQNNGV. The V and J ends lost 5 bases and 6 bases, in that order; junction bases with no gene match: 12. The CDR3 sequence: CASSPRTGTTPEQYF. The CDR3 DNA reads TGTGCCAGCAGCCCCCGGACAGGGACAACCCCCGAGCAGTACTTC.

The sample holds many counts of this clonotype. The V call is TRBV7-6, the J call TRBJ2-1; tentatively, D is TRBD1 or TRBD2 (5 bases each). The CDR3 contains 14 residues. Trimming left V 4 bases short and J 7 bases short, with 14 bases between. CDR1 and CDR2 from the germline V gene are SGHVS and FNYEAQ. The CDR3 nucleotides read TGTGCCAGCAGCTCCGGGGCTAGCAAGAATGAGCAGTTCTTC. It yields the protein CASSSGASKNEQFF.

This sequence joins TRBV29-1 and TRBJ2-3; D is tentatively TRBD1 or TRBD2 (5 bases each). Germline V gives CDR1 SQVTM, CDR2 ANQGSEA. V was trimmed by 6 bases and J by 5 bases, leaving 15 bases between them. This CDR3 region has 13 residues. The CDR3 region has the DNA TGCAGCGTCCCGAGGGGAGCGGTAGATACGCAGTATTTT. Protein: CSVPRGAVDTQYF.

This clonotype was seen repeatedly, ten times or more. The chain is built from TRBV2 and TRBJ1-1, with 7 bases fitting TRBD1. With V trimmed by 5 bases and J by 7 bases, 7 bases remained unmatched. The CDR3 sequence is 13 residues long. CDR1 SNHLY and CDR2 FYNNEI come from the germline V gene. The DNA for the CDR3 is TGTGCCAGCAGTACAGGGGTTGGTGGTGAAGCTTTCTTT. This translates into CASSTGVGGEAFF.

The count of this clonotype is one. This rearrangement joins TRBV6-2 or TRBV6-3 to TRBJ2-3, with 7 bases identical to TRBD2. The CDR3 contains 16 residues. Germline CDR1 reads MNHEY; CDR2 reads SVGEGT. V lost 2 bases, J lost 0 bases, and 5 bases stayed unmatched. CDR3 nucleotides: TGTGCCAGCAGTTACGGTACTAGCGCTAGCACAGATACGCAGTATTTT. Amino acids: CASSYGTSASTDTQYF.

This clonotype was observed at least ten times. The rearrangement joins TRBV5-1 to TRBJ2-7; TRBD2 matches at 11 bases. J lost 2 bases, V lost 0 bases, and 7 bases had no gene match. CDR3 length: 17 residues. From germline, CDR1 is SGHRS and CDR2 YFSETQ. The CDR3 DNA reads TGCGCCAGCAGCTTGGGCGGGACTAGCGGACGTACCTACGAGCAGTACTTC. Translation: CASSLGGTSGRTYEQYF.

V is TRBV5-1 and J is TRBJ1-1; D is undetermined. CDR3 length: 15 residues. Trimming removed 2 bases at V and 4 bases at J, with 15 bases between. Germline V gene sequence: CDR1 SGHRS, CDR2 YFSETQ. The CDR3 is CASSLQGPGTTEAFF. The DNA for the CDR3 is TGCGCCAGCAGCTTACAAGGTCCCGGTACCACTGAAGCTTTCTTT.

The chain is built from TRBV11-2 and TRBJ2-7; D is perhaps TRBD2 (6 bases). Germline V gene sequence: CDR1 SGHAT, CDR2 FQNNGV. V lost 3 bases and J lost 4, with 16 bases in between. This CDR3 contains 15 residues. The CDR3 is CASSLYGGRRYEQYF. The CDR3 DNA follows: TGTGCCAGCAGCTTGTACGGAGGGAGGAGGTACGAGCAGTACTTC.

This clonotype was seen repeatedly, ten times or more. The chain couples TRBV12-3 or TRBV12-4 to TRBJ2-7; D not resolved. Trimming took 2 bases from V and 7 from J, leaving 15 bases between them. The CDR3 contains 14 residues. The CDR3, as DNA: TGTGCCAGCAGTTTAACCTTCCCCCCATTAGAGCAGTACTTC. As protein: CASSLTFPPLEQYF.

This clonotype was recorded many times. V usage is TRBV20-1 and J usage is TRBJ2-7; 10 positions match TRBD2. Trimming removed 0 bases from V and 6 bases from J; junction bases left unmatched: 5. There are 14 residues in the CDR3. Germline CDR1 and CDR2: DFQATT and SNEGSKA (reference sequence). The CDR3 here is CSARERLAGAEQYF. The CDR3 nucleotides are TGCAGTGCTAGAGAGCGGCTAGCGGGAGCCGAGCAGTACTTC.

This clonotype has at least ten counts. CDR3 DNA sequence: TGTGCCATCAGTGGGTTTGACAGCATGAACACTGAAGCTTTCTTT. It codes for CAISGFDSMNTEAFF. V and J are TRBV10-3 and TRBJ1-1, with D possibly being TRBD1 (5 bases). V was cut by 4 bases and J by 0 bases, with 12 bases left in between. The germline gives CDR1 ENHRY, CDR2 SYGVKD. This CDR3 comprises 15 residues.

Regarding this clonotype: A much more abundant neighbour one base away suggests this may be a read error. V gene TRBV7-3 combines with J gene TRBJ2-1; D might be TRBD2 (6 bases). The germline gives CDR1 SGHTA, CDR2 FQGTGA. V shed 4 bases and J shed 5 bases, with 9 bases lying between them. The CDR3 totals 13 residues. The CDR3 DNA sequence: TGTGCCAGCAGCTCAGCGGGTCACAATGAGCAGTTCTTC. Residues: CASSSAGHNEQFF.

This clonotype was found many times. The chain is built from TRBV24-1 and TRBJ1-5; TRBD1 matches 8 bases. After removal of 5 bases from V and 3 bases from J, the junction contained 5 bases not matched to a gene. Germline V gene sequence: CDR1 KGHDR, CDR2 SFDVKD. The CDR3 has 15 amino acids. The CDR3 DNA follows: TGTGCCACCAGTGCAGGGACAGGAGTCAATCAGCCCCAGCATTTT. Its translation is CATSAGTGVNQPQHF.

In this sample, this clonotype turned up a few times. V gene TRBV3-1 combines with J gene TRBJ2-7; 7 nucleotides match TRBD1. V gave up 8 bases and J gave up 0 bases; unmatched junction bases: 10. CDR1 and CDR2 from the germline V gene are LGHDT and YNNKEL (reference sequence). This CDR3 is built from 15 residues. Here the CDR3 reads CASAPRAGGSYEQYF. CDR3 DNA: TGTGCCAGCGCCCCCCGGGCAGGGGGCTCCTACGAGCAGTACTTC.

This clonotype has ten or more counts. The V call is TRBV9, the J call TRBJ2-5; TRBD2 matches at 10 bases. The CDR3 runs 14 residues. Germline CDR1 SGDLS, CDR2 YYNGEE. V was pared by 3 bases and J by 5 bases, with 4 bases of the junction left unmatched. In DNA form, the CDR3 reads TGTGCCAGCAGCGCCAGCGGGAGGGTGGAGACCCAGTACTTC. It specifies CASSASGRVETQYF. The whole variable domain, remainder taken from reference TRBV9 and TRBJ2-5, is DSGVTQTPKHLITATGQRVTLRCSPRSGDLSVYWYQQSLDQGLQFLIQYYNGEERAKGNILERFSAQQFPDLHSELNLSSLELGDSALYFCASSASGRVETQYFGPGTRLLVL.

The chain couples TRBV28 to TRBJ2-1; 7 nucleotides agree with TRBD1. The length of the CDR3 is 13 residues. The V gene end was trimmed by 8 bases and the J gene end by 6 bases; junction bases not matched to a gene: 7. Germline lookup yields CDR1 MDHEN and CDR2 SYDVKM. CDR3 sequence (DNA): TGTGCCAGCCTACAGGGGACCATCAATGAGCAGTTCTTC. Translated, it gives CASLQGTINEQFF.